This T cell receptor (beta chain) was sequenced in a study of blood T cell repertoires in COVID-19. Measured with immunoSEQ multiplex PCR; TCRdb has only the in-frame clones, and not every one. The sample yields tens of thousands of clones, roughly 89% seen once. This CDR3 has 16 residues. Germline CDR1 and CDR2: MNHNS and SASEGT. Deletions cut 0 bases from V and 7 bases from J, with 16 bases between. This clone was counted only a few times. This TCR derives from a man between 60 and 75 years old with COVID-19, enrolled during active disease. The sample was peripheral blood. This chain connects TRBV6-1 to TRBJ1-5, with D unclear. CDR3 nucleotide sequence: TGTGCCAGCAGTGAAGCGCCGGGGAAGCTTTGGCAGCCCCAGCATTTT. This codes for CASSEAPGKLWQPQHF.